The entry that follows covers one T cell receptor beta chain sequence. Antigen unknown. This sample was included in a study of OX40 agonist ivuxolimab in advanced cancers. The study, taken as a whole, reports: Expanded peripheral T cells had an undetermined antigen specificity.

CDR1 and CDR2 (germline): SGHTA, FQGTGA. V lost 2 bases, J lost 8 bases, and 3 bases stayed unmatched. This CDR3 is 14 amino acids long. The data were produced by immunoSEQ multiplex PCR, yet TCRdb's version contains in-frame clones alone and is incomplete. Of around 110,000 clones in the sample, approximately 90% were seen once. The source was CD4+ or CD8+ T cells sorted from blood, collected in a trial of the OX40 agonist ivuxolimab. The receptor's source is an adult with an advanced solid tumor such as melanoma, head and neck, liver or kidney cancer. The chain is built from TRBV7-3 and TRBJ2-1, with 10 bases identical to TRBD2. CDR3 nucleotides: TGTGCCAGCAGCTTATCTAGCGGGAGCCATGAGCAGTTCTTC. It is translated as CASSLSSGSHEQFF.